Sequencing of this TCR beta chain was carried out in a study of read filtering for tumor transcriptome and immune sequencing. From roughly 390 ng of RNA, a library with molecular barcoded alpha/delta and beta/gamma adaptors was made. TCRdb passed the reads through MiXCR, listing each CDR3 protein once. The sample carries 57,000 or so distinct CDR3 sequences, approximately 20% recorded once. CDR1 is SNHLY and CDR2 is FYNNEI in the germline V gene. The length of the CDR3 is 14 residues. The V and J ends lost 6 bases and 4 bases, in that order; junction bases with no gene match: 4. Every patient had bone marrow sampled while the disease was active.

Sequencing used a population of CD138-negative cells sorted from bone marrow. J is TRBJ2-5 and V is TRBV2; 11 nucleotides align to TRBD1. The receptor comes from a donor at least 40 years old with multiple myeloma. For the CDR3, the DNA is TGTGCCAGCAGCCGGGACAGGGGGGCAGAGACCCAGTACTTC. As protein: CASSRDRGAETQYF.